These T cell receptor beta chains were read from a single sample in a study of T-cell reconstitution after alpha-beta-depleted transplantation in children. From the PCR reads, TCRdb called clonotypes with MiXCR, one entry per CDR3 protein. The sample comprises approximately 240,000 distinct CDR3 sequences, roughly a tenth of which are singletons, and 28% rests with the top ten. This specimen consisted of PBMCs, obtained before TCRalphabeta/CD19-depleted stem cell transplant. The receptors come from a child younger than two with acute myeloid leukemia, due to receive a stem cell transplant. The CDR3 runs from the conserved cysteine through the conserved F or W. The D gene is left open where the match is weak. Size is omitted from some rows. Given values are once, few, many or a class for expanded clones.

D | J | V | size | DNA | CDR3
NA | TRBJ2-7 | TRBV20-1 | many | TGCAGTGCTAGGGGACTCCCGGGACGGACCTACGAGCAGTACTTC | CSARGLPGRTYEQYF
NA | TRBJ1-5 | TRBV20-1 | many | TGCAGTGCTAGTATCCAGTCTCAGCCCCAGCATTTT | CSASIQSQPQHF
TRBD1 | TRBJ2-2 | TRBV5-5 | many | TGTGCCAGCAGCTGGGACAGGCGCACCGGGGAGCTGTTTTTT | CASSWDRRTGELFF
NA | TRBJ2-5 | TRBV20-1 | many | TGCAGTGCCTTGGACACCCAAGAGACCCAGTACTTC | CSALDTQETQYF
NA | TRBJ2-4 | TRBV20-1 | many | TGCAGTGCTACGGCGCAGGGTGTCAAAAACATTCAGTACTTC | CSATAQGVKNIQYF
NA | TRBJ1-2 | TRBV7-8 | many | TGTGCCAGCAGCCATAAAACACAGGGCTATGGCTACACCTTC | CASSHKTQGYGYTF
NA | TRBJ2-4 | TRBV23-1 | NA | TGCGCCAGCCCCCACGGGAACAGAGGAAACATTCAGTACTTC | CASPHGNRGNIQYF
NA | TRBJ2-2 | TRBV5-1 | many | TGCGCCAGCAGCTTGCCCCCCCGGGGCGACACCGGGGAGCTGTTTTTT | CASSLPPRGDTGELFF
NA | TRBJ2-2 | TRBV27 | many | TGTGCCAGCAAGCGCAGTAACACCGGGGAGCTGTTTTTT | CASKRSNTGELFF
TRBD2 | TRBJ2-3 | TRBV3-1 | few | TGTGCCAGCAGTCCCTCTAGCGGGATTTCAGATACGCAGTATTTT | CASSPSSGISDTQYF
NA | TRBJ2-5 | TRBV20-1 | NA | TGCAGTGCCCACCGGGCCGATGAGACCCAGTACTTC | CSAHRADETQYF
TRBD1 | TRBJ2-2 | TRBV5-1 | many | TGCGCCAGCAGTTCAACCGGGACAGGAGAGGAGCTGTTTTTT | CASSSTGTGEELFF
NA | TRBJ1-1 | TRBV5-1 | NA | TGCGCCAGCAGCTTCGAGGGAGCTCTGACTGAAGCTTTCTTT | CASSFEGALTEAFF
TRBD2 | TRBJ2-1 | TRBV20-1 | NA | TGCAGTGCTACGGCTAGCGGGAGGGCCTACAATGAGCAGTTCTTC | CSATASGRAYNEQFF
NA | TRBJ2-1 | TRBV30 | few | TGTGCCTTAGAGGGATACAATGAGCAGTTCTTC | CALEGYNEQFF
NA | TRBJ1-1 | TRBV5-1 | many | TGCGCCAGCAGCGCCGGTGGCGGCACTGAAGCTTTCTTT | CASSAGGGTEAFF
TRBD2 | TRBJ2-3 | TRBV6-5 | many | TGTGCCAGCAGTTTCCAAGCGGGGGACACAGATACGCAGTATTTT | CASSFQAGDTDTQYF
TRBD2 | TRBJ2-7 | TRBV12-3/TRBV12-4 | many | TGTGCCAGCAGTTTGGTCGGGAGGGTATCCTACGAGCAGTACTTC | CASSLVGRVSYEQYF
NA | TRBJ2-7 | TRBV27 | NA | TGTGCCAGCAGCGACGATAGGGGCTCCTACGAGCAGCACTTC | CASSDDRGSYEQHF
TRBD1 | TRBJ1-2 | TRBV29-1 | many | TGCAGCGTTGTACAGGGGAACTATGGCTACACCTTC | CSVVQGNYGYTF
NA | TRBJ1-5 | TRBV7-6 | many | TGTGCCAGCAGCTTAAAAGAGGGTTATCATCAGCCCCAGCATTTT | CASSLKEGYHQPQHF
NA | TRBJ2-1 | TRBV7-2 | many | TGTGCCAGCAGCCTGCTGGGGAGCTCCTACAATGAGCAGTTCTTC | CASSLLGSSYNEQFF
TRBD1 | TRBJ1-1 | TRBV5-1 | many | TGCGCCAGCAGCACCGGGACAGAACAAGAAGCTTTCTTT | CASSTGTEQEAFF
NA | TRBJ1-5 | TRBV7-6 | few | TGTGCCAGCAGCTTAGCCATTAGAAAAGGGGTCCCAGCCGGCAATCAGCCCCAGCATTTT | CASSLAIRKGVPAGNQPQHF
NA | TRBJ2-2 | TRBV18 | many | TGTGCCAGCTCCCCTCAACAGTCCGGGGAGCTGTTTTTT | CASSPQQSGELFF
NA | TRBJ2-1 | TRBV5-6 | many | TGTGCCAGCAGCCTGACAAGGGATGAGCAGTTCTTC | CASSLTRDEQFF
TRBD2 | TRBJ2-3 | TRBV28 | few | TGTGCCAGCAGTTTACTAGCGGGAAGAGGCACAGATACGCAGTATTTT | CASSLLAGRGTDTQYF
TRBD2 | TRBJ2-2 | TRBV5-1 | many | TGCGCCAGCAGCTTGAACCCTAGCGGGATGGACACCGGGGAGCTGTTTTTT | CASSLNPSGMDTGELFF
NA | TRBJ1-1 | TRBV27 | many | TGTGCCAGCAGTACCCGTAAGAGCACTGAAGCTTTCTTT | CASSTRKSTEAFF